These T cell receptor beta chains were read from a single sample in a study of preoperative IRX-2 immunotherapy in early breast cancer. Clones were read by immunoSEQ multiplex PCR, and TCRdb kept only the in-frame ones, dropping some. This sample has under 40,000 clones, with around nine tenths found just once. The specimen was tumor tissue, collected after IRX-2 immunotherapy. All receptors come from a human donor with breast cancer. Each CDR3 is given with its conserved first and last residue. The order of the fields is J gene, D gene, clone size, V gene, CDR3 DNA, CDR3 protein. A D gene is named only where the DNA matches it firmly. The size of a clone is reported for some rows only, either as once, few or many, or as a class for expanded clones.

TRBJ2-5	.	once	TRBV19	TGTGCCAGCTCTAGGGTAAACGAAGAGACCCAGTACTTC	CASSRVNEETQYF
TRBJ1-1	.	.	TRBV14	TGTGCCAGCAGCCGGGCAGGCATGAACACTGAAGCTTTCTTT	CASSRAGMNTEAFF
TRBJ2-6	.	.	TRBV6-8	TGTGCCAGCAGTGAGGGGGGGTCTGGGGCCAACGTCCTGACTTTC	CASSEGGSGANVLTF
TRBJ2-4	.	.	TRBV6-4	TGTGCCAGCCAGGGTACCGACATTCAGTACTTC	CASQGTDIQYF
TRBJ2-6	.	.	TRBV7-4	TGTGCCAGCAGCTTTGCCGGGGCCAACGTCCTGACTTTC	CASSFAGANVLTF
TRBJ1-5	.	.	TRBV30	TGTGCCTGGAGTAGGGAGGGCAATCAGCCCCAGCATTTT	CAWSREGNQPQHF
TRBJ1-3	TRBD1	.	TRBV11-3	TGTGCCAGCAGCCAAGGAACAGGGGGCTCTGGAAACACCATATATTTT	CASSQGTGGSGNTIYF
TRBJ2-1	.	.	TRBV6-8	TGTGCCAGCAGACCTAGACAGGGAGGGCGCAATGAGCAGTTCTTC	CASRPRQGGRNEQFF
TRBJ2-1	.	once	TRBV7-5	TGTGCCAGCCGCCCGACGGGGGGGGGATACAATGAGCAGTTCTTC	CASRPTGGGYNEQFF
TRBJ1-4	.	.	TRBV6-8	TGTGCCATCTCGCGAGACAGTAATGAAAAACTGTTTTTT	CAISRDSNEKLFF
TRBJ2-2	.	.	TRBV11-3	TGTGCCAGCAGCGTTGACAACGCGAACACCGGGGAGCTGTTTTTT	CASSVDNANTGELFF
TRBJ2-5	TRBD2	.	TRBV5-1	TGCGCCAGCAGCTTGGGGACTAGCGGGGGGTATGAGACCCAGTACTTC	CASSLGTSGGYETQYF
TRBJ1-4	.	.	TRBV19	TGTGCCAGTAGTATCTCCAGTGCAACTAATGAAAAACTGTTTTTT	CASSISSATNEKLFF
TRBJ1-1	.	.	TRBV5-1	TGCGCCAGCAGCCCCGGGACGGTCAACACTGAAGCTTTCTTT	CASSPGTVNTEAFF
TRBJ1-6	TRBD1	.	TRBV11-3	TGTGCCAGCAGCTTGGGACAGGGGTCCTCACCCCTCCACTTT	CASSLGQGSSPLHF
TRBJ1-3	TRBD1	.	TRBV11-3	TGTGCCAGCAGCTTGGACAGGGCTAGAAACACCATATATTTT	CASSLDRARNTIYF
TRBJ1-1	TRBD1	.	TRBV5-1	TGCGCCAGGAGGAGCTCGACAGGGGATATGAACACTGAAGCTTTCTTT	CARRSSTGDMNTEAFF
TRBJ2-1	.	.	TRBV6-8	TGTGCCAGCAGGGACCCCCATCGGGCCAAAAAAAAGAATGAGCAGTTCTTC	CASRDPHRAKKKNEQFF
TRBJ1-4	.	.	TRBV11-3	TGTGCCAGCAGCGACCGAGTGGGGTTAAACGAAAAACTGTTTTTT	CASSDRVGLNEKLFF
TRBJ2-2	TRBD1	.	TRBV6-8	TGTGCCAGCAGTCAAGCAGGGGGCGGCGGGGAGCTGTTTTTT	CASSQAGGGGELFF
TRBJ2-5	.	.	TRBV6-8	TGTGCCAGCAGTTACCGGGACCACCGGTGGGAGACCCAGTACTTC	CASSYRDHRWETQYF
TRBJ2-4	TRBD1	.	TRBV18	TGTGCCAGCTCAACCGACAGGGGGCGAGCCAAAAACATTCAGTACTTC	CASSTDRGRAKNIQYF
TRBJ1-4	TRBD1	.	TRBV12-5	TGTGCCAGCGGACAGGGATATGAAAAACTGTTTTTT	CASGQGYEKLFF
TRBJ1-6	.	few	TRBV11-3	TGTGCCAGCAGCCAAGGGGGAATGGCTCGTTCACCCCTCCACTTT	CASSQGGMARSPLHF
TRBJ1-4	TRBD1	.	TRBV11-3	TGTGCCAGCAGCACCCGACAGGGCGCGGTGGGAGAAAAACTGTTTTTT	CASSTRQGAVGEKLFF
TRBJ1-2	TRBD1	.	TRBV18	TGTGCCAGCTCACCAGGCGGACAGGAGCCCTATGGCTACACCTTC	CASSPGGQEPYGYTF
TRBJ1-1	TRBD1	.	TRBV19	TGTGCCAGTAGTATCGGGGACAGGTTGAACACTGAAGCTTTCTTT	CASSIGDRLNTEAFF
TRBJ1-5	.	.	TRBV19	TGTGCCAGTGATCAGGGGATCAATCAGCCCCAGCATTTT	CASDQGINQPQHF
TRBJ2-6	.	.	TRBV7-7	TGTGCCAGCAGCTTTTTCGAGCGGTTCTCTGGGGCCAACGTCCTGACTTTC	CASSFFERFSGANVLTF
TRBJ2-3	TRBD1	.	TRBV6-8	TGTGCCATCGGCGACAGGGGCTACACAGATACGCAGTATTTT	CAIGDRGYTDTQYF
TRBJ2-1	TRBD2	.	TRBV14	TGTGCCAGCAGCCAAGTGTACCTAGCGGGAGGTGAGCAGTTCTTC	CASSQVYLAGGEQFF
TRBJ1-6	.	.	TRBV11-1	TGTGCCAGCAGCTTATATCAGGGAGGATCACCCCTCCACTTT	CASSLYQGGSPLHF
TRBJ1-2	TRBD1	.	TRBV6-8	TGTGCCAGCAGGTCGGGACAGGGGGGTGGCTACACCTTC	CASRSGQGGGYTF
TRBJ2-3	.	.	TRBV6-8	TGTGCCAGCTACTTACGGGGGACGGCTAGCACAGATACGCAGTATTTT	CASYLRGTASTDTQYF
TRBJ1-1	.	.	TRBV6-8	TGTGCCAGCAGTTACGAGGTCGAGGGGACCGAAGCTTTCTTT	CASSYEVEGTEAFF